The entry that follows covers one TCR beta chain sequence. Trimming shortened V by 3 bases and J by 5 bases, and 14 bases separated the two germline ends. CDR1 KGHSH and CDR2 LQKENI come from the germline V gene. CDR3 length equals 15 residues. Time point given: baseline, week 1 (first vaccination visit). Treatment reported: pre-vaccination baseline after standard-of-care therapy. Only in-frame clones appear in the TCRdb table, and some are missing; sequencing was by immunoSEQ multiplex PCR. The sample gives tens of thousands of clones, more than 85% of which show up once; 4.8% is in the top ten. The data stem from a study of a mutant IDH1 vaccine in newly diagnosed glioma.

This receptor was taken from a woman aged 40 to 50 with glioma. The chain links TRBV18 to TRBJ1-5, with TRBD1 as a possible D gene (6 bases). This specimen was PBMCs, taken from a glioma patient treated with radiotherapy, temozolomide or both. CDR3 nucleotides: TGTGCCAGCTCACCGACAGGAAGGTCCGATCAGCCCCAGCATTTT. Amino acid sequence: CASSPTGRSDQPQHF.